The 11 T cell receptor beta chains given below trace back to one sample, sequenced in a study of T cell changes during pregnancy in multiple sclerosis. Sequencing used immunoSEQ multiplex PCR; TCRdb keeps in-frame clones, though not all of them. The sample lists 45,000 to 55,000 clones, around 90% seen once, with 1.5% in the top ten. Source: peripheral blood, taken in the first trimester of pregnancy. These receptors all come from a female donor in good health, enrolled as a control in a pregnancy study.

This chain links TRBV21-1 with TRBJ1-6; the table's D call, TRBD1, has no DNA check behind it. TRBV21-1 is assigned pseudogene status. The CDR3 totals 13 residues. DNA for the CDR3: TGTGCCAACGGGACAGGGGGGAATTCACCCCTCCACTTT. Its translation: CANGTGGNSPLHF.

The chain employs TRBV4-2 and TRBJ1-2; D is uncertain. V gave up 0 bases and J gave up 4 bases, with 15 bases separating them. This CDR3 has 16 residues. Germline assignment: CDR1 LGHNA and CDR2 YNFKEQ. The CDR3 DNA reads TGTGCCAGCAGCCAAGATGGGGAGGGCCTAGGCTATGGCTACACCTTC. It encodes CASSQDGEGLGYGYTF.

This clone was seen once. The V and J genes are TRBV6-5 and TRBJ2-1; 14 nucleotides align to TRBD2. Trimming took 6 bases from V and 6 from J; bases not matched to a gene: 4. CDR1 and CDR2 (germline): MNHEY, SVGAGI. CDR3 length: 15 amino acids. This CDR3 reads CASSRLAGGLNEQFF. The CDR3 DNA is TGTGCCAGCAGCCGACTAGCGGGGGGGCTCAATGAGCAGTTCTTC.

J is TRBJ2-7 and V is TRBV2, with D possibly being TRBD1 (6 bases). Germline CDR1 and CDR2: SNHLY and FYNNEI. V lost 7 bases to trimming and J lost 1 base, with 11 bases between them. The CDR3 runs 13 residues. The CDR3 loop reads CASKDSLSYEQYF. In nucleotides, the CDR3 is TGTGCCAGCAAGGACAGCCTTTCCTACGAGCAGTACTTC.

The J gene is TRBJ1-2, the V gene TRBV6-1; D might be TRBD1 (5 bases). The V gene lost 9 bases and the J gene lost 4 bases, with 15 bases spanning the gap. CDR1 is MNHNS and CDR2 is SASEGT in the germline V gene. This CDR3 is 13 amino acids long. CDR3 bases: TGTGCCAGTCTCGGAGGGGCGTTCTATGGCTACACCTTC. It specifies CASLGGAFYGYTF.

The CDR3 nucleotides read TGTGCCAGTAGTATTAACAGGGGGAATGAGCAGTTCTTC. Translated: CASSINRGNEQFF. This rearrangement joins TRBV19 to TRBJ2-1, with 8 bases matching TRBD1. Per germline, CDR1 LNHDA and CDR2 SQIVND (reference sequence). This CDR3 contains 13 residues. The ends lost 3 bases at V and 7 bases at J; junction bases unmatched: 2.

V gene TRBV6-4 combines with J gene TRBJ1-1; D perhaps matches TRBD1 (6 bases). Trimming left V 0 bases short and J 1 base short, with 9 bases between. Germline CDR1 reads MRHNA; CDR2 reads SNTAGT. The CDR3 has 15 amino acids. CDR3 sequence reads: CASSDSKQGNTEAFF. The CDR3 nucleotides are TGTGCCAGCAGTGACTCGAAACAGGGGAACACTGAAGCTTTCTTT.

V and J are TRBV28 and TRBJ2-7; D is uncertain. The CDR3 sequence is 18 residues long. Germline V CDR1 and CDR2: MDHEN, SYDVKM. V was trimmed by 6 bases and J by 0 bases, leaving 24 bases between them. CDR3 sequence (DNA): TGTGCCAGCAGCCCGTATTCAACCGTTCAGGTATTCTCCTACGAGCAGTACTTC. Protein sequence: CASSPYSTVQVFSYEQYF. Using reference TRBV28 and TRBJ2-7 for the parts outside the CDR3, the full variable domain is DVKVTQSSRYLVKRTGEKVFLECVQDMDHENMFWYRQDPGLGLRLIYFSYDVKMKEKGDIPEGYSVSREKKERFSLILESASTNQTSMYLCASSPYSTVQVFSYEQYFGPGTRLTVT.

The gene calls are TRBV28 and TRBJ1-4, with 8 bases lining up with TRBD1. Germline V gene lookup returns CDR1 MDHEN and CDR2 SYDVKM. The length of the CDR3 is 15 residues. Trimming cost V 3 bases and J 7 bases; bases outside gene matches: 7. In DNA form, the CDR3 reads TGTGCCAGCAGTTTTGCGACAGGGGTGATTGAAAAACTGTTTTTT. This codes for CASSFATGVIEKLFF.

This chain links TRBV15 with TRBJ2-2; 11 bases are shared with TRBD2. J lost 1 base, V lost 2 bases, and 6 bases had no gene match. This CDR3 is built from 18 residues. Germline values: CDR1 LNHNV, CDR2 YYDKDF (reference sequence). In nucleotides, the CDR3 is TGTGCCACCAGCAGACCCATAGCGGGGGGGTGGAACACCGGGGAGCTGTTTTTT. It encodes CATSRPIAGGWNTGELFF. Filled out from reference TRBV15 and TRBJ2-2, the complete variable domain reads DAMVIQNPRYQVTQFGKPVTLSCSQTLNHNVMYWYQQKSSQAPKLLFHYYDKDFNNEADTPDNFQSRRPNTSFCFLDIRSPGLGDTAMYLCATSRPIAGGWNTGELFFGEGSRLTVL.

The chain couples TRBV25-1 to TRBJ1-1; D remains unclear. The CDR3 contains 14 residues. The V end lost 4 bases, the J end lost 2 bases, and 11 bases lay between the germline ends. CDR1 and CDR2 (germline): MGHDK, SYGVNS. The CDR3 loop is CASSARWANTEAFF. The CDR3 nucleotides are TGTGCCAGCAGTGCGCGTTGGGCAAACACTGAAGCTTTCTTT.